The next 26 T cell receptor beta chains were all read from a single sample in a study of early T cells in non-severe SARS-CoV-2 infection. TCRdb re-analysed the 5' RACE reads in MiXCR, keeping a single row per CDR3 protein. The top ten clones hold roughly 3.8% of a sample with 77,000 or so distinct CDR3 sequences, roughly 15% of them seen once. The sequences come from whole blood, collected at baseline. These receptors all stem from an adult who was a healthcare worker with PCR-confirmed SARS-CoV-2 infection or an uninfected control (not recorded which).

The chain uses TRBV5-8 and TRBJ2-5; 15 positions agree with TRBD2. Losses at the gene ends were 4 bases for V and 4 bases for J; bases not matched to a gene: 5. This CDR3 has 16 amino acids. In germline, CDR1 is SGHTS, CDR2 YDEGEE. CDR3 in amino acids: CASSTAGLAGGETQYF. In DNA form, the CDR3 reads TGTGCCAGCAGCACAGCGGGACTAGCGGGAGGAGAGACCCAGTACTTC.

The chain has TRBV20-1 and TRBJ1-1, with D perhaps matching TRBD1 (5 bases). This CDR3 region has 12 residues. V lost 0 bases and J 5 bases, leaving 7 bases between the germline ends. CDR1 and CDR2 (germline): DFQATT, SNEGSKA (reference sequence). This CDR3 is CSAREGETEAFF. CDR3 DNA: TGCAGTGCTAGAGAAGGGGAAACTGAAGCTTTCTTT.

This clonotype was seen a handful of times. The chain couples TRBV7-6 to TRBJ2-5, with 7 bases fitting TRBD2. The germline V gene has CDR1 SGHVS and CDR2 FNYEAQ. The V segment lost 5 bases and the J segment 1 base; nucleotides outside the gene matches: 4. This CDR3 is 14 amino acids long. CDR3 coding DNA: TGTGCCAGCAGCCGCAGCGGGACCCAAGAGACCCAGTACTTC. Translated: CASSRSGTQETQYF. The whole variable domain, filled in from reference TRBV7-6 and TRBJ2-5, reads GAGVSQSPRYKVTKRGQDVALRCDPISGHVSLYWYRQALGQGPEFLTYFNYEAQQDKSGLPNDRFSAERPEGSISTLTIQRTEQRDSAMYRCASSRSGTQETQYFGPGTRLLVL.

This clonotype was seen only a few times. This rearrangement joins TRBV7-8 to TRBJ1-1; D is unresolved. The ends were cut back, 7 bases at V and 6 bases at J, with 27 bases in the middle. From germline, CDR1 is SGHVS and CDR2 FQNEAQ. The CDR3 sequence is 17 residues long. DNA of the CDR3: TGTGCCAGCACCCAGGTGGAGCCGTTGCTGCTAAACGCTGAAGCTTTCTTT. Translated: CASTQVEPLLLNAEAFF.

The table lists this clonotype with many counts. This rearrangement joins TRBV28 to TRBJ2-3; tentatively, D is TRBD2 (6 bases). The CDR3 extends over 16 amino acids. Germline V gives CDR1 MDHEN, CDR2 SYDVKM. Trimming removed 8 bases from V and 1 base from J, with 19 bases in between. CDR3 DNA sequence: TGTGCCAGCTTGGCATGGGGGGTAGTTGGCACAGATACGCAGTATTTT. This encodes CASLAWGVVGTDTQYF.

The gene calls are TRBV20-1 and TRBJ2-2; 15 nucleotides agree with TRBD2. Germline V gene data show CDR1 as DFQATT and CDR2 as SNEGSKA (reference sequence). J was trimmed by 6 bases and V by 6 bases; bases with no gene match: 2. The CDR3 consists of 14 residues. This CDR3 is CSARTSGGAGELFF. CDR3 DNA: TGCAGTGCCAGGACTAGCGGGGGGGCCGGGGAGCTGTTTTTT.

The V and J genes are TRBV5-1 and TRBJ2-2; 7 bases fit TRBD1. The CDR3 has 15 residues. From germline, CDR1 is SGHRS and CDR2 YFSETQ. V gave up 3 bases and J gave up 5 bases; unmatched junction bases: 7. As DNA, the CDR3 is TGCGCCAGCAGCTCAAGACAGGGTCATACCGGGGAGCTGTTTTTT. Encoded protein: CASSSRQGHTGELFF.

This clonotype was detected only a few times. The chain is built from TRBV25-1 and TRBJ1-1; D unclear. CDR3 length equals 13 residues. The germline V gene has CDR1 MGHDK and CDR2 SYGVNS. Trimming took 7 bases from V and 5 from J, leaving 14 bases between them. The CDR3 protein is CASIPNWETEAFF. The CDR3 nucleotides are TGTGCCAGCATTCCGAATTGGGAAACTGAAGCTTTCTTT.

The chain couples TRBV6-5 to TRBJ2-5; no firm D call. The germline V and J ends were trimmed by 5 bases and 5 bases, with 12 bases remaining between them. Per the germline V gene, CDR1 is MNHEY and CDR2 is SVGAGI. The CDR3 contains 13 residues. The CDR3 protein is CASSPPLGETQYF. The CDR3 DNA is TGTGCCAGCAGTCCCCCCTTGGGGGAGACCCAGTACTTC.

The sample holds a few counts of this clonotype. The chain links TRBV3-1 to TRBJ2-2; D gene ambiguous. There are 15 residues in the CDR3. Germline V gene data show CDR1 as LGHDT and CDR2 as YNNKEL (reference sequence). V was cut by 3 bases and J by 5 bases, with 13 bases left in between. CDR3 nucleotides: TGTGCCAGCAGCCAGGGTTCACTTTTGACCGGGGAGCTGTTTTTT. Residues: CASSQGSLLTGELFF.

This clonotype occurred a few times. The genes are TRBV7-6 and TRBJ2-7; D is undetermined. Looked up from germline, CDR1 is SGHVS and CDR2 is FNYEAQ. The CDR3 consists of 14 residues. V was cut by 6 bases and J by 0 bases, with 12 bases left in between. The CDR3 region is CASSSISNSYEQYF. The CDR3 region has the DNA TGTGCCAGCAGTTCTATATCGAACTCCTACGAGCAGTACTTC.

The chain uses TRBV10-2 and TRBJ1-3; tentatively, D is TRBD1 (6 bases). CDR1 is WSHSY, CDR2 SAAADI, per germline. The CDR3 is 17 amino acids. The germline V and J ends were trimmed by 6 bases and 2 bases, with 20 bases remaining between them. The chain's CDR3 is CASRKEYPGATGNTIYF. CDR3 nucleotides: TGCGCCAGCAGGAAGGAGTATCCAGGGGCTACTGGAAACACCATATATTTT.

This clonotype was counted between two and nine times. The genes are TRBV7-9 and TRBJ1-1, with D uncertain. Germline loops: CDR1 SEHNR, CDR2 FQNEAQ (reference sequence). Trimming shortened V by 2 bases and J by 1 base, and 8 bases separated the two germline ends. This CDR3 is 14 amino acids long. The CDR3 region has the DNA TGTGCCAGCAGCTTACAGACGGGGAACACTGAAGCTTTCTTT. Its translation is CASSLQTGNTEAFF.

In this sample, this clonotype turned up a few times. This sequence joins TRBV6-5 and TRBJ2-5; D is unclear. The CDR3 covers 14 residues. Germline lookup yields CDR1 MNHEY and CDR2 SVGAGI. The V end lost 4 bases, the J end lost 6 bases, and 15 bases lay between the germline ends. The CDR3 nucleotides are TGTGCCAGCAGTTCGACCGGTTCTGATAAGACCCAGTACTTC. The encoded protein is CASSSTGSDKTQYF.

The V gene is TRBV19, the J gene TRBJ1-2, with a possible D match to TRBD1 (6 bases). The germline V gene has CDR1 LNHDA and CDR2 SQIVND (reference sequence). The CDR3 covers 12 residues. The V gene lost 7 bases and the J gene lost 5 bases, with 11 bases spanning the gap. The chain's CDR3 is CASTGQRYGYTF. The CDR3 DNA reads TGTGCCAGTACCGGACAGCGATATGGCTACACCTTC.

This clonotype appeared many times. This chain connects TRBV28 to TRBJ2-3; maybe TRBD2 (5 bases). V lost 7 bases, J lost 8 bases, and 19 bases lay in between. Per the germline V gene, CDR1 is MDHEN and CDR2 is SYDVKM. CDR3 length: 14 amino acids. CDR3 protein: CASNQYGRGATQYF. CDR3 DNA sequence: TGTGCCAGCAACCAATACGGCCGGGGTGCTACGCAGTATTTT.

The chain carries TRBV12-3 or TRBV12-4 and TRBJ1-6, with 10 bases lining up with TRBD1. CDR3 length: 16 amino acids. Unmatched junction bases numbered 13, after V lost 7 bases and J lost 10 bases. The DNA for the CDR3 is TGTGCCAGCAAAAACCGGGGACAGGGGTCCGGATCACCCCTCCACTTT. It translates to CASKNRGQGSGSPLHF.

This clonotype was found a few times. The J gene is TRBJ2-1, the V gene TRBV2; D call uncertain. Trimming removed 6 bases from V and 8 bases from J, with 5 bases in between. Germline CDR1 and CDR2: SNHLY and FYNNEI. The CDR3 has 10 residues. The CDR3 loop reads CASREDEQFF. CDR3 bases: TGTGCCAGCAGAGAGGATGAGCAGTTCTTC.

This clonotype was observed a few times. V usage is TRBV9 and J usage is TRBJ1-1, with D perhaps matching TRBD1 (5 bases). Between the trimmed V and J ends, which lost 5 bases and 7 bases, there was a span of 12 bases. The CDR3 totals 12 residues. Germline V gives CDR1 SGDLS, CDR2 YYNGEE. CDR3 sequence (DNA): TGTGCCAGCAGTGGGCAGGGAGATGAAGCTTTCTTT. Its translation: CASSGQGDEAFF. The full variable domain, rest sourced from reference TRBV9 and TRBJ1-1, is DSGVTQTPKHLITATGQRVTLRCSPRSGDLSVYWYQQSLDQGLQFLIQYYNGEERAKGNILERFSAQQFPDLHSELNLSSLELGDSALYFCASSGQGDEAFFGQGTRLTVV.

This clonotype was seen a handful of times. This rearrangement joins TRBV5-5 to TRBJ1-5; TRBD1 is a possible D gene (5 bases). Germline V gene lookup returns CDR1 SGHKS and CDR2 YYEKEE (reference sequence). V was shortened by 4 bases and J by 8 bases, with 16 bases between the two germline ends. There are 14 residues in the CDR3. Written as DNA, the CDR3 is TGTGCCAGCAGCCCCGGGGACCTCGGTGAGCCCCAGCATTTT. Encoded protein: CASSPGDLGEPQHF.

The genes are TRBV6-5 and TRBJ2-5; TRBD2 might be the D (6 bases). This CDR3 has 11 residues. Trimming took 6 bases from V and 9 from J, leaving 11 bases between them. Germline loops: CDR1 MNHEY, CDR2 SVGAGI. As DNA, the CDR3 is TGTGCCAGCAGGAGAGGGGAGGCCCAGTACTTC. Translating gives CASRRGEAQYF.

This clonotype was observed a few times. The chain couples TRBV7-2 to TRBJ2-7; 8 bases are a match to TRBD2. This CDR3 comprises 14 residues. V was clipped by 5 bases and J by 6 bases; unmatched bases: 9. CDR1 and CDR2 from the germline V gene are SGHTA and FQGNSA. The CDR3 region is CASSPRIAGTEQYF. In DNA, the CDR3 is TGTGCCAGCAGCCCCCGGATAGCGGGAACCGAGCAGTACTTC. The variable domain in full, completed from reference TRBV7-2 and TRBJ2-7, reads GAGVSQSPSNKVTEKGKDVELRCDPISGHTALYWYRQSLGQGLEFLIYFQGNSAPDKSGLPSDRFSAERTGGSVSTLTIQRTQQEDSAVYLCASSPRIAGTEQYFGPGTRLTVT.

A few counts support this clonotype. The chain is built from TRBV12-3 or TRBV12-4 and TRBJ2-2; D is tentatively TRBD1 or TRBD2 (6 bases each). The V gene lost 5 bases and the J gene lost 2 bases, with 12 bases spanning the gap. The CDR3 is 15 residues long. DNA of the CDR3: TGTGCCAGCAGTCCCCTGGGGGGCAACACCGGGGAGCTGTTTTTT. Translated, it gives CASSPLGGNTGELFF.

This clonotype was counted a few times. The chain couples TRBV7-2 to TRBJ1-2; D is perhaps TRBD1 (6 bases). The ends were cut back, 6 bases at V and 8 bases at J, with 16 bases in the middle. The CDR3 runs to 13 residues. CDR1 is SGHTA and CDR2 is FQGNSA in the germline V gene. CDR3 sequence reads: CASRQDSSWGYTF. CDR3 coding DNA: TGTGCCAGCAGACAGGACAGTTCCTGGGGCTACACCTTC.

The genes are TRBV5-1 and TRBJ2-1; a possible D gene is TRBD1 (5 bases). V gave up 0 bases and J gave up 0 bases, with 7 bases separating them. Germline CDR1 is SGHRS and CDR2 is YFSETQ. The CDR3 loop spans 15 amino acids. The CDR3 spells CASSLGQGSYNEQFF. The CDR3, as DNA: TGCGCCAGCAGCTTGGGGCAGGGCTCCTACAATGAGCAGTTCTTC.

The CDR3 nucleotides read TGTGCCAGCAGCTTAAGCGGGGGCTCCTACAATGAGCAGTTCTTC. It is translated as CASSLSGGSYNEQFF. The chain carries TRBV11-2 and TRBJ2-1; 8 nucleotides agree with TRBD2. Germline trimming cut 2 bases from V and 0 bases from J; bases unmatched to any gene: 0. Looked up from germline, CDR1 is SGHAT and CDR2 is FQNNGV. This CDR3 region has 15 residues.